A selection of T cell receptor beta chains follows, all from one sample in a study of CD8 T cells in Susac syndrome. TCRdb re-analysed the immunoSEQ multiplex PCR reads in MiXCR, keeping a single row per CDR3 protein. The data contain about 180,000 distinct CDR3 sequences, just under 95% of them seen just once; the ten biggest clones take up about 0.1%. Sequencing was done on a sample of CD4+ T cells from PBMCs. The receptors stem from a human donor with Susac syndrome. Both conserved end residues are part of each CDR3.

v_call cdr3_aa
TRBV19 CASTSGAVTAFF
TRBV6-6 CASSYSEQGHSPLHF
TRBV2 CASTGDNFSYEQYF
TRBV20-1 CSARDGWTTYNEQFF
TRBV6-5 CASSYEGDTQYF
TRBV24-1 CATSDSGGSSTDTQYF
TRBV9 CASSIGTATNEKLFF
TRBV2 CASTRDRLNEKLFF
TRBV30 CAWTGGENQPQHF
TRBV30 CAWSKIGGGTSYEQYF
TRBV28 CASSFGGGPTNEKLFF
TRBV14 CASSQEGTSGSIQYF
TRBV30 CAWSEGTGGSGNTIYF
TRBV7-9 CASRTDTNTGELFF
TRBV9 CASSAGTGLQPQHF
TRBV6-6 CASLLDHTDTQYF